This entry is about one T cell receptor beta chain. The PCR contained 60 Vbeta and 13 Jbeta primers. The data were produced by immunoSEQ multiplex PCR, yet TCRdb's version contains in-frame clones alone and is incomplete. The data contain about 86,000 clones, 70% to 80% of them singletons. The data belong to a study of cytomegalovirus exposure and HLA in healthy donors. The V and J ends lost 4 bases and 0 bases respectively, with 7 bases between them. Germline V gene sequence: CDR1 SGHDT, CDR2 YYEEEE. This CDR3 spans 13 amino acids. The chain uses TRBV5-6 and TRBJ1-1; no firm D call. Material for sequencing was PBMCs. The sequence derives from a middle-aged woman in good health and CMV-seropositive. The DNA of the CDR3 is TGTGCCAGCAGCGCGCTAATGAACACTGAAGCTTTCTTT. Amino acid sequence: CASSALMNTEAFF.